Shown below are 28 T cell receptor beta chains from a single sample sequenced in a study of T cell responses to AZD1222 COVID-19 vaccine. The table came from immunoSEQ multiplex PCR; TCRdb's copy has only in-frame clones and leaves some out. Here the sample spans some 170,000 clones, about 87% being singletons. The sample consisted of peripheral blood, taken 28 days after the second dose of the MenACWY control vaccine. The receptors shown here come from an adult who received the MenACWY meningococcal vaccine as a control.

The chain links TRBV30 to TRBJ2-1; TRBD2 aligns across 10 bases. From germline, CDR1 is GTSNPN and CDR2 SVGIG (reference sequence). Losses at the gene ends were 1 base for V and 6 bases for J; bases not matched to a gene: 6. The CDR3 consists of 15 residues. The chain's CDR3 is CAWSALAGAVNEQFF. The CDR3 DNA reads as TGTGCCTGGAGTGCCCTAGCGGGAGCGGTCAATGAGCAGTTCTTC.

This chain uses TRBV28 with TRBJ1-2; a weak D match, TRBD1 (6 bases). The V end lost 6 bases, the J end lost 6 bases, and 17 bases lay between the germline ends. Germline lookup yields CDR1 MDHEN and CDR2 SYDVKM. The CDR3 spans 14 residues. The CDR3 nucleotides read TGTGCCAGCAGCCGGGGACTCAGGGGCCATGGCTACACCTTC. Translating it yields CASSRGLRGHGYTF.

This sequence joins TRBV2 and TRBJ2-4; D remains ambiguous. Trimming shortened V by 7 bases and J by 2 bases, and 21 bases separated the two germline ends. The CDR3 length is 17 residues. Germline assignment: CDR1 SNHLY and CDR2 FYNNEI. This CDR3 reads CASNPGRAGGPKNIQYF. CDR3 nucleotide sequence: TGTGCCAGCAACCCTGGTAGAGCAGGTGGTCCCAAAAACATTCAGTACTTC.

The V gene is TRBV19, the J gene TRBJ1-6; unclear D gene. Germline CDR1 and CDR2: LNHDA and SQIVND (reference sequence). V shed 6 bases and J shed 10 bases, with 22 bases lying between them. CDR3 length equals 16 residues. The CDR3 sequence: CASRNLPAANESPLHF. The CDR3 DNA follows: TGTGCCAGTAGAAACCTTCCTGCCGCGAACGAGTCACCCCTCCACTTT.

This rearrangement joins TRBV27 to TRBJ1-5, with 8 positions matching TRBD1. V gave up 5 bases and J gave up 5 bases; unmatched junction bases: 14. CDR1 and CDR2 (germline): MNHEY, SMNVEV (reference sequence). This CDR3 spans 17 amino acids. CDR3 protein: CASSKTGARSEDQPQHF. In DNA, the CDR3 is TGTGCCAGCAGTAAGACAGGGGCGAGATCTGAAGATCAGCCCCAGCATTTT.

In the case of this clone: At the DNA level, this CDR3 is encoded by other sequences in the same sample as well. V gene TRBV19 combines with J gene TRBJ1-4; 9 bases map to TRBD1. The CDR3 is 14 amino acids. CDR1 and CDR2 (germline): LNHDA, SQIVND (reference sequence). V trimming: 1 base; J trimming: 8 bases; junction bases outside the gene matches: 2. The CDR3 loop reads CASSIGQGGEKLFF. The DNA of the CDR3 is TGTGCCAGTAGTATAGGACAGGGGGGAGAAAAACTGTTTTTT.

CDR3 region: CASSIPGGSQYNEQFF. The CDR3 DNA sequence: TGTGCCAGTAGTATCCCCGGCGGGAGCCAGTACAATGAGCAGTTCTTC. The chain joins TRBV19 to TRBJ2-1, with 7 positions matching TRBD2. V dropped 3 bases and J dropped 4; count of bases not matched to a gene: 9. Germline CDR1 LNHDA, CDR2 SQIVND (reference sequence). The CDR3 consists of 16 residues. Looking up the rest from reference TRBV19 and TRBJ2-1 gives the full variable domain: DGGITQSPKYLFRKEGQNVTLSCEQNLNHDAMYWYRQDPGQGLRLIYYSQIVNDFQKGDIAEGYSVSREKKESFPLTVTSAQKNPTAFYLCASSIPGGSQYNEQFFGPGTRLTVL.

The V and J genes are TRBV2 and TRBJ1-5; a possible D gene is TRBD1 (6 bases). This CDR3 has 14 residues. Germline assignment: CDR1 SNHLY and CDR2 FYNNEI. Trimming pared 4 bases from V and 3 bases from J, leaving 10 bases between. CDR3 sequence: CASSGGGHNQPQHF. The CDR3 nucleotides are TGTGCCAGCAGTGGCGGGGGGCACAATCAGCCCCAGCATTTT.

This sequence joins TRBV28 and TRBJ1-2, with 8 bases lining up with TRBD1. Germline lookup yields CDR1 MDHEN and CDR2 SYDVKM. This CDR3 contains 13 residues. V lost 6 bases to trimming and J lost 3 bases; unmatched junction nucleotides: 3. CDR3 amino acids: CASSPDRDYGYTF. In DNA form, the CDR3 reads TGTGCCAGCAGCCCGGACAGGGACTATGGCTACACCTTC.

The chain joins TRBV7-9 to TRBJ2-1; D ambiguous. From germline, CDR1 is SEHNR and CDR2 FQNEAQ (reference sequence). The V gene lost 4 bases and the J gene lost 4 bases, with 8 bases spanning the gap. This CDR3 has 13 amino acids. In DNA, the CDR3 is TGTGCCAGCAGCTCCTCTATTTACAATGAGCAGTTCTTC. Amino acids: CASSSSIYNEQFF.

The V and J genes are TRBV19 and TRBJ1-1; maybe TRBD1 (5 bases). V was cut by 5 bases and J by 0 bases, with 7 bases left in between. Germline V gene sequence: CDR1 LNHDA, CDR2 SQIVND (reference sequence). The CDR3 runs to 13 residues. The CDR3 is CASSGTLNTEAFF. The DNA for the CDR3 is TGTGCCAGTAGTGGGACGTTGAACACTGAAGCTTTCTTT.

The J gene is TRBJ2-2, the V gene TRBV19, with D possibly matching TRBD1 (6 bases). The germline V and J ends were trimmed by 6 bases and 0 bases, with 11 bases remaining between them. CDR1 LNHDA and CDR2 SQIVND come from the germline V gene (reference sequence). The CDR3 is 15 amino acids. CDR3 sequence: CASSQQGTNTGELFF. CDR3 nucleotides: TGTGCCAGTAGCCAACAGGGAACGAACACCGGGGAGCTGTTTTTT.

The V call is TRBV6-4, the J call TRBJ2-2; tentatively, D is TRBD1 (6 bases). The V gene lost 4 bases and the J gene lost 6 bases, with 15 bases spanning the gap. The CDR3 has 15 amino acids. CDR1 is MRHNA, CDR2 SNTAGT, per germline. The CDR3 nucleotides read TGTGCCAGCAGTGCCAGGGGCGACCTGCCCGGGGAGCTGTTTTTT. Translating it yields CASSARGDLPGELFF.

CDR3 nucleotides: TGTGCCAGCAGCCGCACCCCCACCGGGGAGCTGTTTTTT. The encoded protein is CASSRTPTGELFF. The chain couples TRBV7-2 to TRBJ2-2; no clear D gene. Germline values: CDR1 SGHTA, CDR2 FQGNSA. This CDR3 is 13 amino acids long. The germline V and J ends were trimmed by 5 bases and 4 bases, with 8 bases remaining between them.

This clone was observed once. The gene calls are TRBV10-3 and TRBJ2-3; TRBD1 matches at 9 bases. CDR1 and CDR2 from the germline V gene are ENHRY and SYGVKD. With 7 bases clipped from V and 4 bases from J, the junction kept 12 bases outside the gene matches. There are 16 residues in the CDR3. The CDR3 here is CAINPIPGQGPDTQYF. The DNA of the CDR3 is TGTGCCATCAATCCCATTCCGGGACAGGGACCAGATACGCAGTATTTT.

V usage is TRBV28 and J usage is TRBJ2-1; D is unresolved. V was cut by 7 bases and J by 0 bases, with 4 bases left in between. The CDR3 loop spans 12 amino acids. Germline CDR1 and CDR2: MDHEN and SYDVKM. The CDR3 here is CASTHSYNEQFF. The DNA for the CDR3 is TGTGCCAGCACCCACTCCTACAATGAGCAGTTCTTC.

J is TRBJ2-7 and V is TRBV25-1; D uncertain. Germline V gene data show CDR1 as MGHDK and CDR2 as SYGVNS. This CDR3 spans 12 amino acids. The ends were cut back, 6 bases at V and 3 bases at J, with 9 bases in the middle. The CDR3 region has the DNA TGTGCCAGCAGGGGAAACCACTACGAGCAGTACTTC. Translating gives CASRGNHYEQYF.

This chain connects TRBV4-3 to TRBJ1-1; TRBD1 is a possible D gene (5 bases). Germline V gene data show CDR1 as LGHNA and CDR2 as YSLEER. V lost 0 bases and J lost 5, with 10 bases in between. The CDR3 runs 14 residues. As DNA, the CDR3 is TGCGCCAGCAGCCAAGAGGGACGCTGGACTGAAGCTTTCTTT. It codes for CASSQEGRWTEAFF.

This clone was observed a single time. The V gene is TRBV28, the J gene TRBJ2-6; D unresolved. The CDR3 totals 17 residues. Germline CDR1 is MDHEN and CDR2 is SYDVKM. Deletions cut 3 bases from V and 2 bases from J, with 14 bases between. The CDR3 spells CASSLKGTPPGANVLTF. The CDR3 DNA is TGTGCCAGCAGTTTGAAGGGTACCCCACCTGGGGCCAACGTCCTGACTTTC.

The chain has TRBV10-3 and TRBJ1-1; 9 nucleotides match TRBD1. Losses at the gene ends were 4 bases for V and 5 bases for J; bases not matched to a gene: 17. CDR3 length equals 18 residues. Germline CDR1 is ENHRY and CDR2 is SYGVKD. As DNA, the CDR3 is TGTGCCATCAGTGGATTTCCTTTACAGGGGGCGGATGGGACTGAAGCTTTCTTT. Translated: CAISGFPLQGADGTEAFF.

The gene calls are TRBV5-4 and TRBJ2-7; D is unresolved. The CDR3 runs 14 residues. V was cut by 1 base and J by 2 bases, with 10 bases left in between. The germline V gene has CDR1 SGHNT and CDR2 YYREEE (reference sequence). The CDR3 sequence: CASSLLGDTYEQYF. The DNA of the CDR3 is TGTGCCAGCAGCTTGTTAGGCGATACCTACGAGCAGTACTTC.

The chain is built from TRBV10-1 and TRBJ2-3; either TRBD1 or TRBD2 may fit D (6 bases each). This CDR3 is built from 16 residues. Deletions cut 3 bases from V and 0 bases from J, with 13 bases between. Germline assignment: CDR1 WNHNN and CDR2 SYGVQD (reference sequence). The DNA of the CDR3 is TGCGCCAGCAGTGAAGGGGGGCTTACTAGCACAGATACGCAGTATTTT. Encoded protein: CASSEGGLTSTDTQYF.

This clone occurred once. This chain's CDR3 is CASRDSGGAFF. The CDR3 nucleotides read TGTGCCAGCAGGGACAGCGGGGGAGCTTTCTTT. The chain employs TRBV2 and TRBJ1-1, with a weak D call TRBD1 (6 bases). Germline values: CDR1 SNHLY, CDR2 FYNNEI. There are 11 residues in the CDR3. V lost 6 bases and J 10 bases, leaving 12 bases between the germline ends.

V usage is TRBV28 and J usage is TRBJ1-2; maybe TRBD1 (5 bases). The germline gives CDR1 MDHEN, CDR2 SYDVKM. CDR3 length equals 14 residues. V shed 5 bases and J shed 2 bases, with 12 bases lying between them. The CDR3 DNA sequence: TGTGCCAGCAGTGAGGGCAGGGCAAACTATGGCTACACCTTC. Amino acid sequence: CASSEGRANYGYTF.

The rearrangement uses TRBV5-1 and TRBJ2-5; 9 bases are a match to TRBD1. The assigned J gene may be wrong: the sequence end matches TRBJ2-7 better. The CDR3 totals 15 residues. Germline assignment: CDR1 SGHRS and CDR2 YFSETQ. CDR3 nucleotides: TGCGCCAGCAGCTTGGGCGGGACAGGGTACTACGAGCAGTACTTC. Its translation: CASSLGGTGYYEQYF.

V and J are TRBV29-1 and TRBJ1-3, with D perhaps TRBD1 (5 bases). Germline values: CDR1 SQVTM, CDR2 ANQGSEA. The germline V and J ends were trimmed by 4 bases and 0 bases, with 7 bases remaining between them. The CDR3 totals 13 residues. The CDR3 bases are TGCAGCGTTGGGGGGAGCTCTGGAAACACCATATATTTT. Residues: CSVGGSSGNTIYF.

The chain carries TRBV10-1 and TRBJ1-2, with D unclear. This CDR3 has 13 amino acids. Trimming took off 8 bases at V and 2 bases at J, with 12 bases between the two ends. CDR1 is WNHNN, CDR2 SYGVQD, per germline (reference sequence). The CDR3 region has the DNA TGCGCCAGCTCTTTCCGAAGGAACTATGGCTACACCTTC. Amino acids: CASSFRRNYGYTF.

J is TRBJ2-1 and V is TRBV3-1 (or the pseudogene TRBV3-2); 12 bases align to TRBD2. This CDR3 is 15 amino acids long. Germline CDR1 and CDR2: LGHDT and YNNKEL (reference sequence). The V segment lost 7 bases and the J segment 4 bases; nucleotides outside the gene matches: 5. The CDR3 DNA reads TGTGCCAGCACCCTGGGGACTAGCGGGTACAATGAGCAGTTCTTC. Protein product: CASTLGTSGYNEQFF.